This TCR beta chain came from a study of T cell responses to AZD1222 COVID-19 vaccine. Produced via immunoSEQ multiplex PCR; TCRdb's table is partial and in-frame only. The data show 90,000 to 120,000 clones, approximately 90% seen once. The CDR3 runs 13 residues. V lost 3 bases and J lost 6, with 11 bases in between. The V gene's germline CDR1 is LNHDA and CDR2 SQIVND (reference sequence). Worth noting for this clone: The antigen is undetermined.

Study outcomes and limitations: Distributed over spike, vaccine-associated CD4 TCRs predominated at 160-218 and 743-854. Reportedly, close to half of spike-specific TCRs are directed against unmutated variant regions. Just a handful of AZD1222 recipients tested seropositive at baseline.

This TCR derives from an adult in good health. J is TRBJ1-1 and V is TRBV19, with D perhaps TRBD1 (5 bases). The material sequenced was peripheral blood, taken on day 0 of AZD1222 vaccination. The CDR3 sequence: CASSMGGFAEAFF. The CDR3 DNA sequence: TGTGCCAGTAGTATGGGGGGTTTCGCTGAAGCTTTCTTT.